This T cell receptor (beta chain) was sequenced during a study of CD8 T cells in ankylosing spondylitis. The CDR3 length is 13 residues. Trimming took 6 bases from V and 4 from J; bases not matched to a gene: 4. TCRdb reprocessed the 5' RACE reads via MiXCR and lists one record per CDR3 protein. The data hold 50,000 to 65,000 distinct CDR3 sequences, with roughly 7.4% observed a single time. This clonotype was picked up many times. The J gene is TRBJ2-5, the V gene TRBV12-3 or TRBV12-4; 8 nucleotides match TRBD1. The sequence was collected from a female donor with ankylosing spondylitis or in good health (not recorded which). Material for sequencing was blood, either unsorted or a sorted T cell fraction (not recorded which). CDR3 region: CASSLQGGETQYF. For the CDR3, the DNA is TGTGCCAGCAGCCTACAGGGGGGAGAGACCCAGTACTTC.